This is a list of T cell receptor beta chains from one sample in a study of blood T cell repertoires in COVID-19. Using immunoSEQ multiplex PCR, the repertoire was profiled, and TCRdb retains in-frame clones only, with some absent. The profile shows 150,000 to 200,000 clones, roughly nine tenths of them singletons. The sequenced material came from PBMCs or T cells enriched from blood (not recorded which). All receptors derive from a human donor with acute COVID-19. The donor label of this sample is uncertain. The CDR3 runs from the conserved cysteine through the conserved F or W. The D gene is left open where the match is weak. The size entry is marked missing in some rows and otherwise reads once, few, many or a size class.

D gene	CDR3 length	J gene	clone size	V gene	CDR3 protein	CDR3 DNA
TRBD2	13	TRBJ2-1	once	TRBV19	CASSSRGMGEQFF	TGTGCCAGTAGCTCGCGGGGGATGGGTGAGCAGTTCTTC
TRBD2	16	TRBJ2-1	.	TRBV4-1	CASSQGVRGGAIGQFF	TGCGCCAGCAGCCAAGGAGTTCGCGGGGGGGCCATAGGGCAGTTCTTC
.	14	TRBJ1-1	.	TRBV27	CASSTGLLNTEAFF	TGTGCCAGCAGTACGGGATTGTTAAACACTGAAGCTTTCTTT
TRBD1	15	TRBJ1-4	.	TRBV3-1/TRBV3-2	CASSPSGGPNEKLFF	TGTGCCAGCAGTCCCTCAGGGGGACCTAATGAAAAACTGTTTTTT
.	14	TRBJ1-2	.	TRBV2	CASIPGHRSYGYTF	TGTGCCAGCATCCCAGGCCACAGGAGCTATGGCTACACCTTC
TRBD2	15	TRBJ2-3	once	TRBV10-3	CAITSVAGGTDTQYF	TGTGCCATCACCTCCGTAGCGGGGGGAACAGATACGCAGTATTTT
.	14	TRBJ1-3	.	TRBV5-1	CASSPGQDGNTIYF	TGCGCCAGCAGCCCGGGACAAGATGGAAACACCATATATTTT
TRBD2	17	TRBJ2-1	.	TRBV6-2/TRBV6-3	CASSYSWAGGPGNEQFF	TGTGCCAGCAGTTACTCGTGGGCGGGGGGGCCTGGCAATGAGCAGTTCTTC
.	17	TRBJ2-7	.	TRBV7-9	CASSKLGPGTSTYEQYF	TGTGCCAGCAGCAAATTAGGACCCGGGACATCGACCTACGAGCAGTACTTC
.	13	TRBJ1-5	.	TRBV29-1	CSAGGSVDQPQHF	TGCAGCGCCGGGGGGAGCGTGGATCAGCCCCAGCATTTT
TRBD1	14	TRBJ1-5	.	TRBV19	CASSATGPGQPQHF	TGTGCCAGTAGCGCGACAGGGCCTGGTCAGCCCCAGCATTTT
.	14	TRBJ2-7	few	TRBV4-1	CASSQPLTSYEQYF	TGCGCCAGCAGCCAACCCCTGACATCCTACGAGCAGTACTTC
.	13	TRBJ2-1	.	TRBV27	CASSTNRANEQFF	TGTGCCAGCAGTACCAACAGGGCCAATGAGCAGTTCTTC
.	16	TRBJ2-5	.	TRBV3-1/TRBV3-2	CASSPQDVGLQETQYF	TGTGCCAGCAGCCCCCAGGATGTTGGGTTACAAGAGACCCAGTACTTC
.	12	TRBJ1-2	.	TRBV19	CASTGEGYGYTF	TGTGCCAGTACAGGGGAGGGGTATGGCTACACCTTC
TRBD1	14	TRBJ2-7	.	TRBV19	CASGLTGSLAEQYF	TGTGCCAGCGGACTGACAGGGTCCCTTGCCGAGCAGTACTTC
.	13	TRBJ2-5	.	TRBV19	CASSIGSQETQYF	TGTGCCAGTAGTATAGGTAGCCAAGAGACCCAGTACTTC
.	12	TRBJ2-2	.	TRBV11-3	CASSQVPGELFF	TGTGCCAGCAGCCAGGTTCCCGGGGAGCTGTTTTTT
.	16	TRBJ1-5	.	TRBV6-5	CASSYRTGYSNQPQHF	TGTGCCAGCAGTTACCGGACTGGATATAGCAATCAGCCCCAGCATTTT
TRBD1	13	TRBJ1-2	once	TRBV6-2/TRBV6-3	CASSYWDSDGYTF	TGTGCCAGCAGTTACTGGGACAGCGATGGCTACACCTTC
TRBD1	11	TRBJ1-2	.	TRBV29-1	CSAGDSYGYTF	TGCAGCGCCGGGGACAGCTATGGCTACACCTTC
TRBD2	16	TRBJ2-5	once	TRBV7-8	CASSPRGVAGRETQYF	TGTGCCAGCAGCCCCCGCGGCGTAGCGGGGAGGGAGACCCAGTACTTC